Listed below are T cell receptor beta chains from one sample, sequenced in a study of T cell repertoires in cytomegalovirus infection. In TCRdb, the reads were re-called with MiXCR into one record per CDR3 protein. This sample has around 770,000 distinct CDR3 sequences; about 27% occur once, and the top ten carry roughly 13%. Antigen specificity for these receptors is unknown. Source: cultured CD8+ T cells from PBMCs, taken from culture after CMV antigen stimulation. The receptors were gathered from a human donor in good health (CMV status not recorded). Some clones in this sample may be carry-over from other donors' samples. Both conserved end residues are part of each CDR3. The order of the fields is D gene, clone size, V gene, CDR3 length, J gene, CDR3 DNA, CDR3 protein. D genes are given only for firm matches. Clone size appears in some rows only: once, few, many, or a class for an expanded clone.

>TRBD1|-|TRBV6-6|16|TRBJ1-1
TGTGCCACTCACCTCGGCGGCTTAACAGGGGTGGGTGAAGCTTTCTTT
CATHLGGLTGVGEAFF
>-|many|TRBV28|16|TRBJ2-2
TGTGCCAGCACCCAAAGGAGCAGGGGCGACACCGGGGAGCTGTTTTTT
CASTQRSRGDTGELFF
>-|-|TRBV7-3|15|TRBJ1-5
TGTGCCAGCAGCTACCGGGACCATAGCAATCAGCCCCAGCATTTT
CASSYRDHSNQPQHF
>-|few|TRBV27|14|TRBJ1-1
TGTGCCAGCAGATCGCGATCCCTGAACACTGAAGCTTTCTTT
CASRSRSLNTEAFF
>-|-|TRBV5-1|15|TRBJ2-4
TGCGCCAGCAGCTTCGAGAGGCTACCCCTAGACATTCAGTACTTC
CASSFERLPLDIQYF
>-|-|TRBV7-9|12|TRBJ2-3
TGTGCCAGCCAAAAAGGCACAGATACGCAGTATTTT
CASQKGTDTQYF
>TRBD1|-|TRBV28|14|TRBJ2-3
TGTGCCAGCATGCCTCGGACAGGGCTAGATACGCAGTATTTT
CASMPRTGLDTQYF
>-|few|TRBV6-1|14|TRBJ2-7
TGTGCCAGCAGACTCGAGACAGGAGATTACGAGCAGTACTTC
CASRLETGDYEQYF
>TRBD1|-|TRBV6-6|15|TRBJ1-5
TGTGCCAGCAGATCACAGGGGGCGAGCAATCAGCCCCAGCATTTT
CASRSQGASNQPQHF
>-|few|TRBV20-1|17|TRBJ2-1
TGCAGTGCTAGAGTGCCCCGGGACTCCAATACCTACAATGAGCAGTTCTTC
CSARVPRDSNTYNEQFF
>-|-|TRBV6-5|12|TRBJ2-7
TGTGCCAGCCAAAGTTTTTCCTACGAGCAGTACTTC
CASQSFSYEQYF
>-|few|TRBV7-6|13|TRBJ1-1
TGTGCCACCTCCTTGGGAGGGAACACTGAAGCTTTCTTT
CATSLGGNTEAFF
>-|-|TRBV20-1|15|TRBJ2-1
TGCAGTGCTAGAGATCTGTGGGAGCCGCACAATGAGCAGTTCTTC
CSARDLWEPHNEQFF
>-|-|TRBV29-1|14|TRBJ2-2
TGCAGCGTTGTTGGGGGGCAGAAAACCGGGGAGCTGTTTTTT
CSVVGGQKTGELFF
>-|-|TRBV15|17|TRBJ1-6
TGTGCCACCAGCAGAGATCGATCGAGTAGGGGAAATTCACCCCTCCACTTT
CATSRDRSSRGNSPLHF
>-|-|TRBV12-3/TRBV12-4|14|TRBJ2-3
TGTGCCAGCGGACCTGACAGTAGCACAGATACGCAGTATTTT
CASGPDSSTDTQYF
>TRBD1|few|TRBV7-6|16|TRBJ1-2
TGTGCCAGCAGCAATTTCGACGGACAGGGCACCTATGGCTACACCTTC
CASSNFDGQGTYGYTF
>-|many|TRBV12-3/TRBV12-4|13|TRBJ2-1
TGTGCCAGCAGTTTAATGGGGTACAATGAGCAGTTCTTC
CASSLMGYNEQFF
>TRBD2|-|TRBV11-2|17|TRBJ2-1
TGTGCCAGCAGCTTAGATGGCAGGACTAGCGGGTTCGCCAACCAGTTCTTC
CASSLDGRTSGFANQFF
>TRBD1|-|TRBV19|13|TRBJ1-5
TGTGCCAGTAGTATGACAGGGTATCAGCCCCAGCATTTT
CASSMTGYQPQHF
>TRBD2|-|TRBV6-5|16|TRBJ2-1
TGTGCCAGCAGTTACCTTAGCGGGGCTAATGACAATGAGCAGTTCTTC
CASSYLSGANDNEQFF
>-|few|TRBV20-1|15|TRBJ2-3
TGCAGTGCCCCGAGGACAGAGACATCCACAGATACGCAGTATTTT
CSAPRTETSTDTQYF
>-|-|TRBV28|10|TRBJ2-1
TGTGCCTTTGGGGGCAATGAGCAGTTCTTC
CAFGGNEQFF
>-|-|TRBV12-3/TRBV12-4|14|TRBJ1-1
TGTGCCAGCACCTGGGGGGGGCCGGGGACTGAAGCTTTCTTT
CASTWGGPGTEAFF
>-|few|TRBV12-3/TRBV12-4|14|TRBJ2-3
TGTGCCAGCCTCCTTGCGGGGTACACAGATACGCAGTATTTT
CASLLAGYTDTQYF
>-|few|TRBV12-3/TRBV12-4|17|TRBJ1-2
TGTGCCAGCAGTGATGAAAAACAAGGGGACCTTAACTATGGCTACACCTTC
CASSDEKQGDLNYGYTF
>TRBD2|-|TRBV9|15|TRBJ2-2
TGTGCCAGCAGCGGCCCGGGACTAGCGATCGGGGAGCTGTTTTTT
CASSGPGLAIGELFF
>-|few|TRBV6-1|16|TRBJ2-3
TGTGCCAGCAGACTTTTAGCGGTAGGGCGGACAGATACGCAGTATTTT
CASRLLAVGRTDTQYF
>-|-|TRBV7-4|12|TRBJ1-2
TGTGCCAGCAGCGAAGGAAAGGAGGGCTACACCTTC
CASSEGKEGYTF
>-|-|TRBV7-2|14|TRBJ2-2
TGTGCCAGCAGCTTGGGACCTCCAGCCGGGGAGCTGTTTTTT
CASSLGPPAGELFF
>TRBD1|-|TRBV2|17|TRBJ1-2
TGTGCCAGCAGGGAAACAACCGGGACAGGGAGTCCCTATGGCTACACCTTC
CASRETTGTGSPYGYTF
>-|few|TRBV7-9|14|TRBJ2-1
TGTGCCAGCAGCTTATTGGTGGGGCACAATGAGCAGTTCTTC
CASSLLVGHNEQFF
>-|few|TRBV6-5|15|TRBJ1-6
TGTGCCAGCAGTTACTCAGGGGGGAGGAATTCACCCCTCCACTTT
CASSYSGGRNSPLHF
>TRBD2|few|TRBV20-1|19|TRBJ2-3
TGCAGTGCAGCGTACCCTCTAGCGGGGGGCCACCCTAGCACAGATACGCAGTATTTT
CSAAYPLAGGHPSTDTQYF
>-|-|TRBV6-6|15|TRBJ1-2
TGTGCCAGCAGTTACTCCTATGAACATAACTATGGCTACACCTTC
CASSYSYEHNYGYTF
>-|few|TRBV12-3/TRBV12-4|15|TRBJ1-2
TGTGCCAGCAGTTCACCCCCGGCCAGGAACTATGGCTACACCTTC
CASSSPPARNYGYTF
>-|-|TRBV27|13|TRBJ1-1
TGTGCCAGCCAAATGCAGGGTAACACTGAAGCTTTCTTT
CASQMQGNTEAFF
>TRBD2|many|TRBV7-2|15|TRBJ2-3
TGTGCCAGCAGCGCTCCTAGCGGCTACACAGATACGCAGTATTTT
CASSAPSGYTDTQYF
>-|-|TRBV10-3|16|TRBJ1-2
TGTGCCTTTCCCAAACAGGGTTACATTGCTAACTATGGCTACACCTTC
CAFPKQGYIANYGYTF
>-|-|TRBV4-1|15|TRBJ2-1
TGCGCCAGCAGCCAAGAACACCGCTCCTACAATGAGCAGTTCTTC
CASSQEHRSYNEQFF
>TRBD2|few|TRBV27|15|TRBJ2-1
TGTGCCAGCAGTTTAACGGACGGGGGGGCCAATGAGCAGTTCTTC
CASSLTDGGANEQFF
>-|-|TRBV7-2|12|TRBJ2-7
TGTGCCAGCAGCTTTTCCAGTCTACAGCAGTACTTC
CASSFSSLQQYF
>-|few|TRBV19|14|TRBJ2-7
TGTGCCAGTAGTATGGGCCGACATCTAGGCGAGCAGTACTTC
CASSMGRHLGEQYF
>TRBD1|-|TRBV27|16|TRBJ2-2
TGTGCCAGCAGTTTACGACAGGGTCCGGACACCGGGGAGCTGTTTTTT
CASSLRQGPDTGELFF
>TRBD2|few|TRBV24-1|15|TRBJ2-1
TGTGCCACCAGTGATGTATGGGGGGGCTACAATGAGCAGTTCTTC
CATSDVWGGYNEQFF
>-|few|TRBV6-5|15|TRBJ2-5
TGTGCCAGCAGTTACCGGGTGGGGGGTCGGGAGACCCAGTACTTC
CASSYRVGGRETQYF
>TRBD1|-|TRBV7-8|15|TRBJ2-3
TGTGCCAGCAGCTTAGGGGGGCAGGGGGAGTGGACGCAGTATTTT
CASSLGGQGEWTQYF
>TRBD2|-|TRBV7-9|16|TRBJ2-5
TGTGCCAGCCCCCCTAGCCACAGCGGGGGGGTGGAGACCCAGTACTTC
CASPPSHSGGVETQYF
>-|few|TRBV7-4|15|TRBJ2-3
TGTGCCAGCAGCTCCGGCAGGAGGGACACAGATACGCAGTATTTT
CASSSGRRDTDTQYF
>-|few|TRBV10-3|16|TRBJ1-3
TGTGCCATCAGGAGAGTGGAGGAAGAATCTGGAAACACCATATATTTT
CAIRRVEEESGNTIYF
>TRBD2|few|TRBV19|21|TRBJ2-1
TGTGCCAGTAGTATAGATAGGGCTGGTAGCGGGGGTAATATATCCTACAATGAGCAGTTCTTC
CASSIDRAGSGGNISYNEQFF
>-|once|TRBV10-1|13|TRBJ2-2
TGCGCCAGCAGTGATGCGAACACCGGGGAGCTGTTTTTT
CASSDANTGELFF
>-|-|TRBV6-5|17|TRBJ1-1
TGTGCCAGCAGTTACTCCCCCTTCCCAGCGTCGAACACTGAAGCTTTCTTT
CASSYSPFPASNTEAFF
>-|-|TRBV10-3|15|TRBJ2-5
TGTGCCATCAGTCCCCGGGACCCCCAACAAGAGACCCAGTACTTC
CAISPRDPQQETQYF